The T cell receptor beta chain described here comes from a study of blood T cell repertoires in COVID-19. On the study more broadly: The cDNA or gDNA used as material had been derived from T cells, B-cell-depleted T cells, or PBMCs.

The V and J ends lost 4 bases and 6 bases respectively, with 12 bases between them. The length of the CDR3 is 13 residues. Germline V gene sequence: CDR1 MDHEN, CDR2 SYDVKM. Authors' processing steps: Estimates of nucleated cell counts were drawn from the amplification of reference gene primers. TCRdb keeps only in-frame clones here, not all; method: immunoSEQ multiplex PCR. The V and J calls and the clone size are those of that table, but D and trimming were determined from the DNA. This table holds roughly 120,000 clones, 65% to 90% found once. The chain uses TRBV28 and TRBJ1-1, with D possibly matching TRBD1 (5 bases). The receptor was isolated from a woman aged 60-75 years with acute or convalescent COVID-19. Sequenced sample: peripheral blood. Written as DNA, the CDR3 is TGTGCCAGCAGTTACGGCAGGGTGGCTGAAGCTTTCTTT. It yields the protein CASSYGRVAEAFF.